Listed below are T cell receptor beta chains from one sample, sequenced in a study of blood T cell repertoires in COVID-19. The data were produced by immunoSEQ multiplex PCR, yet TCRdb's version contains in-frame clones alone and is incomplete. The sample yields some 150,000 clones, 70% to 90% seen once. The specimen was peripheral blood. The origin of the receptors is a woman aged 60-70 years with COVID-19, enrolled during active disease. Both conserved end residues are part of each CDR3. D genes are given only for firm matches. Clone size is stated in some rows and not others, as once, few, many or a class when expanded.

d_gene	v_gene	j_gene	abundance	CDR3nt	CDR3aa
TRBD2	TRBV27	TRBJ2-2	NA	TGTGCCAGCAGAATAGCGGGGGGCCTCACCGGGGAGCTGTTTTTT	CASRIAGGLTGELFF
NA	TRBV19	TRBJ1-1	NA	TGTGCCAGTAGTATAGGTTCGGCAGGGGAGGGGACTGAAGCTTTCTTT	CASSIGSAGEGTEAFF
NA	TRBV5-4	TRBJ2-5	once	TGTGCCAGCAGCTTGGGACTACGAGAGACCCAGTACTTC	CASSLGLRETQYF
NA	TRBV7-9	TRBJ1-4	NA	TGTGCCAGCAGCTTAGGGATAGGGGGGGATGAAAAACTGTTTTTT	CASSLGIGGDEKLFF
TRBD2	TRBV4-1	TRBJ2-3	NA	TGCGCCAGCAGCCAAGATATAGCGGGGGGGCAGGACACAGATACGCAGTATTTT	CASSQDIAGGQDTDTQYF
NA	TRBV3-1/TRBV3-2	TRBJ1-1	NA	TGTGCCAGCAGCCAAATGAGGTGGGGCCAGAACACTGAAGCTTTCTTT	CASSQMRWGQNTEAFF
TRBD2	TRBV6-5	TRBJ2-7	NA	TGTGCCAGCAGTCTTCGGACTAGCGGGGGCGAGCAGTACTTC	CASSLRTSGGEQYF
TRBD1	TRBV7-7	TRBJ2-5	NA	TGTGCCAGCAGCACGGGACAGGGCGGCCAAGAGACCCAGTACTTC	CASSTGQGGQETQYF
TRBD2	TRBV7-9	TRBJ2-7	NA	TGTGCCAGCAGCTTAGGAGAAAGCGGGGGGCTTGACGAGCAGTACTTC	CASSLGESGGLDEQYF
TRBD1	TRBV19	TRBJ1-2	NA	TGTGCCAGTAGCAGGGACAGGTTCTATGGCTACACCTTC	CASSRDRFYGYTF
NA	TRBV3-1/TRBV3-2	TRBJ1-4	NA	TGTGCCAGCAGCCAAAATACCGGGACTAATGAAAAACTGTTTTTT	CASSQNTGTNEKLFF
NA	TRBV5-4	TRBJ1-3	NA	TGTGCCAGCAGCCCTGGTGCGGGGAACTCTGGAAACACCATATATTTT	CASSPGAGNSGNTIYF
NA	TRBV10-1	TRBJ1-2	NA	TGCGCCAGCAGTGAGACCGACATGAACTATGGCTACACCTTC	CASSETDMNYGYTF
NA	TRBV6-5	TRBJ1-1	NA	TGTGCCAGCAGTTACTTCGGGAGTGAAGCTTTCTTT	CASSYFGSEAFF
TRBD2	TRBV19	TRBJ2-7	once	TGTGCCAGTAGTATCCTTAGCGGGAAATTCTACGAGCAGTACTTC	CASSILSGKFYEQYF
NA	TRBV11-2	TRBJ1-2	NA	TGTGCCAGCAGCTCCATAAAAACACCAAACTATGGCTACACCTTC	CASSSIKTPNYGYTF
NA	TRBV5-1	TRBJ1-1	NA	TGCGCCAGCAGCTTGATGGACAGTGAAGCTTTCTTT	CASSLMDSEAFF
NA	TRBV6-5	TRBJ1-2	NA	TGTGCCAGCAGTTACGGGGGGGCAACGAACTATGGCTACACCTTC	CASSYGGATNYGYTF
NA	TRBV18	TRBJ2-5	NA	TGTGCCAGCTCACCTTCCGGGGAGACCCAGTACTTC	CASSPSGETQYF
NA	TRBV19	TRBJ2-5	NA	TGTGCCAGTAGTATTAGGAGACAGCCGTACCAAGAGACCCAGTACTTC	CASSIRRQPYQETQYF
NA	TRBV5-6	TRBJ2-7	few	TGTGCCAGCAGCTTGACGGACACAAAACAGTACTTC	CASSLTDTKQYF
NA	TRBV12-5	TRBJ1-3	NA	TGTGCTAGTGGTTTGGTACTGCAGGGGACGAAAAACACCATATATTTT	CASGLVLQGTKNTIYF
NA	TRBV29-1	TRBJ1-2	once	TGCAGCGCCATAGGGAGAGAAGGCTACACCTTC	CSAIGREGYTF
NA	TRBV25-1	TRBJ1-4	NA	TGTGCCAGCAGTGAATCCGGCGGGAATGAAAAACTGTTTTTT	CASSESGGNEKLFF
NA	TRBV7-8	TRBJ2-5	once	TGTGCCAGCAGCTTCCGGGGTTCCGCCATTCTAAAAGAGACCCAGTACTTC	CASSFRGSAILKETQYF
NA	TRBV5-4	TRBJ1-4	once	TGTGCCAGCAGCTTGGCGACAGGAGCAGCAACTAATGAAAAACTGTTTTTT	CASSLATGAATNEKLFF
NA	TRBV5-5	TRBJ1-1	NA	TGTGCCAGCAGCTTCCCTCGGACAGACTCCAACACTGAAGCTTTCTTT	CASSFPRTDSNTEAFF
NA	TRBV29-1	TRBJ2-6	few	TGCAGCGTTGAACAGGGGAGCTCTGGGGCCAACGTCCTGACTTTC	CSVEQGSSGANVLTF
TRBD1	TRBV5-6	TRBJ1-6	NA	TGTGCCAGCAGCAGGGCGGACAGGGGGAATTCACCCCTCCACTTT	CASSRADRGNSPLHF